This T cell receptor beta chain was retrieved from a study of cytomegalovirus exposure and HLA in healthy donors. The PCR ran on 60 Vbeta and 13 Jbeta primers. TCRdb keeps only in-frame clones here, not all; method: immunoSEQ multiplex PCR. The sample records under 150,000 clones, under 80% being singletons. To note about this clone: As yet, its antigen is unknown.

Germline lookup yields CDR1 SGHTA and CDR2 FQGNSA. The CDR3 is made up of 15 amino acids. V shed 6 bases, J shed 2 bases, and the junction held 4 bases outside the gene matches. Broader study findings: Reports indicate that TCR beta sequences accurately predicted the HLA-A and HLA-B alleles of most subjects. V- and J-gene trimming of TCR beta was linked (in a later analysis) to a missense DCLRE1C variant.

The clonotype originates from a woman aged 40-49 years in good health and CMV-seropositive. The specimen sequenced was PBMCs. J is TRBJ2-2 and V is TRBV7-2, with 9 positions matching TRBD1. In nucleotides, the CDR3 is TGTGCCAGCAGGCCAACAGGGGGCAACACCGGGGAGCTGTTTTTT. Translating it yields CASRPTGGNTGELFF. The full variable domain, completed using reference TRBV7-2 and TRBJ2-2, is GAGVSQSPSNKVTEKGKDVELRCDPISGHTALYWYRQSLGQGLEFLIYFQGNSAPDKSGLPSDRFSAERTGGSVSTLTIQRTQQEDSAVYLCASRPTGGNTGELFFGEGSRLTVL.